The clone carrying this T cell receptor (beta chain) was detected a few times. What it binds is unknown. This sample was included in a study of T-cell reconstitution after alpha-beta-depleted transplantation in children. The study's findings and limits: Roughly two months post-transplant, alpha-beta T cells reportedly originated from several hundred graft clones that had expanded. The origin of high day-60 TCRbeta diversity in some patients lay in surviving recipient T cells and thymic progenitors.

Unique molecular identifiers were used to barcode this TCRbeta library. TCRdb reprocessed the PCR reads with MiXCR, giving one entry per CDR3 protein. This table has approximately 500,000 distinct CDR3 sequences, more than 20% appearing once. The sequences come from PBMCs, collected before TCRalphabeta/CD19-depleted stem cell transplant. This TCR was recovered from a boy younger than two with Wiskott-Aldrich syndrome, due to receive a stem cell transplant.

The CDR3 bases are TGCAGCCCCCGGCGGGGGCTCTACAATGAGCAGTTCTTC. Translated: CSPRRGLYNEQFF. This chain connects TRBV29-1 to TRBJ2-1; tentative D call: TRBD2 (7 bases). V dropped 8 bases and J dropped 3 bases, with 14 bases sitting between them. The CDR3 is 13 residues long. CDR1 and CDR2 (germline): SQVTM, ANQGSEA.